The TCR beta chain described here comes from a study of vaccination effects on CD4 cells after COVID-19. Study at large: Post-vaccine sampling took place a median of 72 days after the second dose. Study findings and constraints: Small numbers of convalescent patients limited the study. It also lacked early post-infection timepoints.

Antigen-specific CD4+ T cells were expanded (with viral peptide pools) by the ViraFEST assay ahead of sequencing. When more than 9 days of culture had elapsed, CD4+ T cells were isolated. Either the mRNA-1273 or the BNT162b2 vaccine was given to participants as two doses. Each culture well received a few million PBMC. These cells were then cultured in IMDM with roughly 9.8 IU/ml IL-2 and around 10 ug/ml peptides. This table comes from immunoSEQ multiplex PCR, and its TCRdb copy is limited to in-frame clones, with some not included. The sample has over 30,000 clones, 82% seen once. Turning to this clone: No antigen is known for it.

Germline assignment: CDR1 SGHDN and CDR2 FVKESK. V was cut by 2 bases and J by 0 bases, with 11 bases left in between. CDR3 length equals 17 residues. The TCR comes from a human donor who received a COVID-19 vaccine. Some clones in this sample may be carry-over from other donors' samples. The chain couples TRBV14 to TRBJ2-6; possibly TRBD1 for D (5 bases). Source: CD4+ T cells from PBMCs cultured with HCoV-NL63 spike peptides, taken after COVID-19 vaccination. The CDR3 nucleotides are TGTGCCAGCAGCCAAATAGGACAACTCTCTGGGGCCAACGTCCTGACTTTC. This translates into CASSQIGQLSGANVLTF. Complete variable domain (other parts from reference TRBV14 and TRBJ2-6): EAGVTQFPSHSVIEKGQTVTLRCDPISGHDNLYWYRRVMGKEIKFLLHFVKESKQDESGMPNNRFLAERTGGTYSTLKVQPAELEDSGVYFCASSQIGQLSGANVLTFGAGSRLTVL.